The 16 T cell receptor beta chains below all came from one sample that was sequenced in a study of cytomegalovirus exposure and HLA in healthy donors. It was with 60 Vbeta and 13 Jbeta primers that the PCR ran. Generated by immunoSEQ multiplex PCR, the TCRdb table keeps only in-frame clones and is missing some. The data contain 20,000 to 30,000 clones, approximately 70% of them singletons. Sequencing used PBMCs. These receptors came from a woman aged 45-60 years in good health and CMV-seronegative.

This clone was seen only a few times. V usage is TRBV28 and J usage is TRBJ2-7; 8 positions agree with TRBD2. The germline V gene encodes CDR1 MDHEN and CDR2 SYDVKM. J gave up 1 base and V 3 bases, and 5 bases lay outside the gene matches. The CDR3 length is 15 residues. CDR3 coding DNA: TGTGCCAGCAGTTTGCGGGGGGTCTATTCCTACGAGCAGTACTTC. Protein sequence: CASSLRGVYSYEQYF.

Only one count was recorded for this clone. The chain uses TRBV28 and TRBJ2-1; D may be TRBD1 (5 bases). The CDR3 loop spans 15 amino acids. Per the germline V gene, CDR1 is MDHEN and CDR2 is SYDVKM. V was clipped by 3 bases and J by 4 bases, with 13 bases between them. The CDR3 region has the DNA TGTGCCAGCAGTTTTGGCCGGACACTTTACAATGAGCAGTTCTTC. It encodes CASSFGRTLYNEQFF.

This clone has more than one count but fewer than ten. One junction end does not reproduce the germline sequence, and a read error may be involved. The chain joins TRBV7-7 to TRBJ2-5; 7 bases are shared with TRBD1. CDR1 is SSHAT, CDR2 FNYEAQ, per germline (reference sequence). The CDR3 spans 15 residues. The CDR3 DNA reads TGTGCTAGCAGCGCCTCAACGACAGGGTCGGAGACCCAGTACTTC. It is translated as CASSASTTGSETQYF.

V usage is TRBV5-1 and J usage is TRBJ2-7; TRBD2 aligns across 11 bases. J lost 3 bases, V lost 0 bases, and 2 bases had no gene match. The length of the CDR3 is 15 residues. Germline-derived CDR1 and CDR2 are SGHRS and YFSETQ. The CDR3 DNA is TGCGCCAGCAGCTTGGGACTAGCGGGATACTACGAGCAGTACTTC. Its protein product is CASSLGLAGYYEQYF.

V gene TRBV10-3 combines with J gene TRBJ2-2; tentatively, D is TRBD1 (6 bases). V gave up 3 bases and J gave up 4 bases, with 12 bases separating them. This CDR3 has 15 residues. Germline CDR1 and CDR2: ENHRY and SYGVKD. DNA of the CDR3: TGTGCCATCAGTGATGGGCAGGGGTTCACCGGGGAGCTGTTTTTT. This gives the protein CAISDGQGFTGELFF.

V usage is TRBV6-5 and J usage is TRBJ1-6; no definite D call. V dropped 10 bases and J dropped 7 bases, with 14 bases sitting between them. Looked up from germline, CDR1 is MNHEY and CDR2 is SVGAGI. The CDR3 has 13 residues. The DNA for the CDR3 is TGTGCCACGTACCGGGAACGAAATTCACCCCTCCACTTT. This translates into CATYRERNSPLHF.

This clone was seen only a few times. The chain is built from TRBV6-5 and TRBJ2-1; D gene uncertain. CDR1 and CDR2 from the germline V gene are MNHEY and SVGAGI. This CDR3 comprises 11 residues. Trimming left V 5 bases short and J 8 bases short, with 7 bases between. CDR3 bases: TGTGCCAGCAGTGTCGCGGATGAGCAGTTCTTC. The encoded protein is CASSVADEQFF.

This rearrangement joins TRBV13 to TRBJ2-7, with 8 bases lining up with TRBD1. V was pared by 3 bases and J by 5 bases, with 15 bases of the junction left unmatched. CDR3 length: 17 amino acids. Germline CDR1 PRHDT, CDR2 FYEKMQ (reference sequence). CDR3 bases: TGTGCCAGCAGCTTGAGACGTTCAGGACAGGGATTCAACGAGCAGTACTTC. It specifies CASSLRRSGQGFNEQYF.

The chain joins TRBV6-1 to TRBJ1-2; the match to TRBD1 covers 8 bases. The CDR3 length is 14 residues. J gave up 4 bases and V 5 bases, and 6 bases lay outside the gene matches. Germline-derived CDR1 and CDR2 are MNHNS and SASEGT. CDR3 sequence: CASSLTGETYGYTF. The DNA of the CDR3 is TGTGCCAGCAGTTTGACAGGGGAAACCTATGGCTACACCTTC.

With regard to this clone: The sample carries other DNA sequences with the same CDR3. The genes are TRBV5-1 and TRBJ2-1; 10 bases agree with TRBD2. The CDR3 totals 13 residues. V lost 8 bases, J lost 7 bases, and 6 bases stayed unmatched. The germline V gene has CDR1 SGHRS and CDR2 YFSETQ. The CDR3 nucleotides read TGCGCCAGTAGGCCTAGCGGGAGTAATGAGCAGTTCTTC. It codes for CASRPSGSNEQFF.

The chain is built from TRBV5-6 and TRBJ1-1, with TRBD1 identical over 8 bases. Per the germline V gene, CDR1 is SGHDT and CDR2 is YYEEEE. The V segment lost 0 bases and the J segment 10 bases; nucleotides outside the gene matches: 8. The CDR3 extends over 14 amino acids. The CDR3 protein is CASSLGQGTGGAFF. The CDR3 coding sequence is TGTGCCAGCAGCTTGGGACAGGGGACCGGGGGAGCTTTCTTT.

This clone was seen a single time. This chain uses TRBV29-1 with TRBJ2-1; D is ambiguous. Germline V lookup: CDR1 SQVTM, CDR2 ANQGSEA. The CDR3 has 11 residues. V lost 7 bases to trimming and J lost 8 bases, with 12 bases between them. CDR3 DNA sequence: TGCAGCGGAGCCCAGGTGGATGAGCAGTTCTTC. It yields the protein CSGAQVDEQFF.

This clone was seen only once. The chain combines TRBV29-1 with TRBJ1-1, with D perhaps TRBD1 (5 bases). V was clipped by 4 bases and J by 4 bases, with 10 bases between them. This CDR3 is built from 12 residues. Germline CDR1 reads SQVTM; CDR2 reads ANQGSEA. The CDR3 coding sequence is TGCAGCGTTGGCGGGGGAGTCACTGAAGCTTTCTTT. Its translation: CSVGGGVTEAFF.

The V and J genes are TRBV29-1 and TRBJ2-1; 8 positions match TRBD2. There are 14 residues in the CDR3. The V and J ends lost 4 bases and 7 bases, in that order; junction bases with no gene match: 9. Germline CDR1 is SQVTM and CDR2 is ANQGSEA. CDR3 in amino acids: CSVVPSGRVNEQFF. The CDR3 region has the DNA TGCAGCGTTGTCCCCAGCGGGAGAGTGAATGAGCAGTTCTTC.

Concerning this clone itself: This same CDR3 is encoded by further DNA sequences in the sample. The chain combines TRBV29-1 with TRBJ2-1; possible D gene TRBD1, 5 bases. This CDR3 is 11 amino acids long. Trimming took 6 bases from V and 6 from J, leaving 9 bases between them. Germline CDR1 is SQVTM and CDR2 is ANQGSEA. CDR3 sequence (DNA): TGCAGCGTGTCTAGGGGCAATGAGCAGTTCTTC. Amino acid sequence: CSVSRGNEQFF.

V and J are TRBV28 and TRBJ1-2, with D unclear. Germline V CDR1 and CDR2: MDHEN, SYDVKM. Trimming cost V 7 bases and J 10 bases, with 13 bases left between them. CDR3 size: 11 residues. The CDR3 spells CASTPWQAYTF. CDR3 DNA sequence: TGTGCCAGCACCCCATGGCAGGCCTACACCTTC.